This TCR beta chain was sequenced in a study of regulatory T cells in long-lasting Graves disease. Findings of the study overall: Less diverse TCR repertoires were seen in persistent Graves' patients than in newly diagnosed ones.

According to the study, TCR beta libraries were built with iRepertoire HTBI primers and CDR3-region Arm-PCR. TCRdb re-analysed the multiplex PCR reads in MiXCR, keeping a single row per CDR3 protein. In the table there are hundreds of thousands of distinct CDR3 sequences, 16% of which are singletons. This clonotype was counted only a few times. Its antigen is currently unknown. Time point denoted: newly diagnosed GD, antithyroid drugs for less than 3 months. Isolated PBMC RNA provided the starting material for the TCR library. The same sample was also used in a study of T cells in Graves' hyperthyroidism and ophthalmopathy.

Sequencing used peripheral blood mononuclear cells (PBMCs), obtained at new diagnosis, from a patient treated with antithyroid drugs. This receptor was obtained from a woman aged 35-60 years with Graves disease.

CDR3 nucleotide sequence: TGTGCCAGCAGCGGAGCGGGACAGGGGAACTATGGCTACACCTTC. Residues: CASSGAGQGNYGYTF. V and J are TRBV28 and TRBJ1-2; TRBD1 matches at 10 bases. Losses at the gene ends were 6 bases for V and 2 bases for J; bases not matched to a gene: 6. Looked up from germline, CDR1 is MDHEN and CDR2 is SYDVKM. This CDR3 contains 15 residues.